The 23 T cell receptor beta chains reported below all come from one sample, sequenced in a study of neurological immune-mediated disorders. As for time point: longitudinal time-point 2. From the 5' RACE reads, TCRdb called clonotypes with MiXCR, one entry per CDR3 protein. The sample carries tens of thousands of distinct CDR3 sequences, about 13% recorded once. Sequenced: PBMCs. The receptors were sampled from a woman between 40 and 50 years old in good health.

The chain combines TRBV9 with TRBJ2-4; 7 bases match TRBD1. This CDR3 comprises 16 residues. CDR1 and CDR2 from the germline V gene are SGDLS and YYNGEE. After removal of 3 bases from V and 1 base from J, the junction contained 7 bases not matched to a gene. The DNA for the CDR3 is TGTGCCAGCAGCGCTCGAGGGGGCCGGGCCAAAAACATTCAGTACTTC. Its translation: CASSARGGRAKNIQYF.

This clonotype was found many times. The CDR3 region is CSASRDFSYNEQFF. As DNA, the CDR3 is TGCAGTGCTAGCCGGGACTTCTCCTACAATGAGCAGTTCTTC. This chain uses TRBV20-1 with TRBJ2-1; tentative D call: TRBD2 (6 bases). Per the germline V gene, CDR1 is DFQATT and CDR2 is SNEGSKA (reference sequence). This CDR3 contains 14 residues. Trimming took 3 bases from V and 0 from J, leaving 9 bases between them.

In this sample, this clonotype turned up many times. The chain joins TRBV4-3 to TRBJ2-5, with TRBD2 matching 9 bases. The germline CDR1 and CDR2 sequences are LGHNA and YSLEER. The CDR3 runs 17 residues. With V trimmed by 0 bases and J by 4 bases, 9 bases remained unmatched. The CDR3 spells CASSQDRGRALRETQYF. CDR3 bases: TGCGCCAGCAGCCAAGATCGCGGGAGGGCCCTCAGAGAGACCCAGTACTTC.

This clonotype came up many times. The V gene is TRBV6-5, the J gene TRBJ1-1; 8 bases are shared with TRBD1. Germline CDR1 is MNHEY and CDR2 is SVGAGI. Trimming removed 4 bases from V and 11 bases from J; junction bases left unmatched: 12. CDR3 length: 14 residues. As DNA, the CDR3 is TGTGCCAGCAGTTTCGTGACAGGGGCCGGGGAGGCTTTCTTT. Amino acids: CASSFVTGAGEAFF.

This clonotype appeared many times. The V call is TRBV5-1, the J call TRBJ2-4; possible D gene TRBD1, 5 bases. Germline-derived CDR1 and CDR2 are SGHRS and YFSETQ. The V end lost 4 bases, the J end lost 6 bases, and 14 bases lay between the germline ends. The CDR3 covers 14 residues. CDR3 sequence (DNA): TGCGCCAGCAGCCCGACCGGACACCTAAACATTCAGTACTTC. This codes for CASSPTGHLNIQYF.

At least ten counts were recorded for this clonotype. The rearrangement uses TRBV20-1 and TRBJ1-1; TRBD1 might be the D (6 bases). The CDR3 runs 16 residues. Germline-derived CDR1 and CDR2 are DFQATT and SNEGSKA (reference sequence). V lost 1 base and J lost 4, with 19 bases in between. CDR3 amino acids: CSARVRRVRGGTEAFF. The CDR3, as DNA: TGCAGTGCTAGAGTGAGGAGGGTCAGGGGCGGCACTGAAGCTTTCTTT.

The sample holds many counts of this clonotype. The genes are TRBV7-2 and TRBJ1-2; TRBD1 is a possible D gene (5 bases). The germline V gene has CDR1 SGHTA and CDR2 FQGNSA. The V end was cut by 4 bases, the J end by 10 bases, with 19 bases between. The CDR3 is made up of 14 amino acids. The CDR3 protein is CASSSLGTAAHYTF. CDR3 nucleotide sequence: TGTGCCAGCAGCTCCCTCGGGACCGCAGCGCACTACACCTTC. The whole variable domain, filled in from reference TRBV7-2 and TRBJ1-2, reads GAGVSQSPSNKVTEKGKDVELRCDPISGHTALYWYRQSLGQGLEFLIYFQGNSAPDKSGLPSDRFSAERTGGSVSTLTIQRTQQEDSAVYLCASSSLGTAAHYTFGSGTRLTVV.

The chain carries TRBV9 and TRBJ2-7, with TRBD2 matching over 9 bases. With 0 bases clipped from V and 1 base from J, the junction kept 2 bases outside the gene matches. The CDR3 loop spans 15 amino acids. Germline V gives CDR1 SGDLS, CDR2 YYNGEE. As DNA, the CDR3 is TGTGCCAGCAGCGTAGGGACTAGCGTATCCTACGAGCAGTACTTC. Its translation: CASSVGTSVSYEQYF.

In its sample, this clonotype was seen many times. This chain links TRBV29-1 with TRBJ1-2; D remains ambiguous. Germline CDR1 reads SQVTM; CDR2 reads ANQGSEA. V shed 1 base and J shed 2 bases, with 8 bases lying between them. CDR3 length equals 13 residues. This chain's CDR3 is CSVEAGWNYGYTF. The CDR3, as DNA: TGCAGCGTTGAAGCGGGTTGGAACTATGGCTACACCTTC.

In its sample, this clonotype was seen many times. This chain uses TRBV2 with TRBJ1-1; the match to TRBD1 covers 10 bases. This CDR3 is built from 17 residues. Germline V gene data show CDR1 as SNHLY and CDR2 as FYNNEI. V was pared by 1 base and J by 0 bases, with 5 bases of the junction left unmatched. CDR3 nucleotides: TGTGCCAGCAGTGAAGGTTGGACAGGGGGAATGAACACTGAAGCTTTCTTT. This translates into CASSEGWTGGMNTEAFF. The full variable domain, in which reference TRBV2 and TRBJ1-1 provide the parts outside the CDR3, is EPEVTQTPSHQVTQMGQEVILRCVPISNHLYFYWYRQILGQKVEFLVSFYNNEISEKSEIFDDQFSVERPDGSNFTLKIRSTKLEDSAMYFCASSEGWTGGMNTEAFFGQGTRLTVV.

This clonotype has a count of ten or more. V is TRBV12-3 or TRBV12-4 and J is TRBJ2-7; D may be TRBD2 (6 bases). The CDR3 consists of 14 residues. The ends were cut back, 5 bases at V and 0 bases at J, with 11 bases in the middle. The CDR3 DNA reads as TGTGCCAGCAGTCGGGACTTGAGCTCCTACGAGCAGTACTTC. This gives the protein CASSRDLSSYEQYF.

The sample holds many counts of this clonotype. The chain combines TRBV25-1 with TRBJ2-5, with a tentative D call TRBD1 (7 bases). V was trimmed by 4 bases and J by 4 bases, leaving 16 bases between them. The CDR3 spans 15 residues. Germline assignment: CDR1 MGHDK and CDR2 SYGVNS. CDR3 bases: TGTGCCAGCAGTGTCAGGGGGGATAGGAGAGAGACCCAGTACTTC. This translates into CASSVRGDRRETQYF.

This clonotype was picked up many times. This chain uses TRBV28 with TRBJ2-1; D is unresolved. The CDR3 has 13 amino acids. Trimming cost V 9 bases and J 1 base, with 10 bases left between them. Germline-derived CDR1 and CDR2 are MDHEN and SYDVKM. Here the CDR3 reads CASLHPSYNEQFF. As DNA, the CDR3 is TGTGCCAGTCTGCATCCATCCTACAATGAGCAGTTCTTC. Looking up the rest from reference TRBV28 and TRBJ2-1 gives the full variable domain: DVKVTQSSRYLVKRTGEKVFLECVQDMDHENMFWYRQDPGLGLRLIYFSYDVKMKEKGDIPEGYSVSREKKERFSLILESASTNQTSMYLCASLHPSYNEQFFGPGTRLTVL.

Ten or more counts support this clonotype. The chain's CDR3 is CASRSVGVVGEQFF. The CDR3 region has the DNA TGTGCCAGCAGGAGCGTGGGAGTGGTGGGTGAGCAGTTCTTC. This rearrangement joins TRBV6-2 or TRBV6-3 to TRBJ2-1, with a weak D call TRBD2 (5 bases). V dropped 6 bases and J dropped 9 bases, with 18 bases sitting between them. Germline values: CDR1 MNHEY, CDR2 SVGEGT. This CDR3 is built from 14 residues.

This clonotype was recorded at least ten times. The chain has TRBV5-1 and TRBJ1-1; D is unresolved. Germline V gives CDR1 SGHRS, CDR2 YFSETQ. The CDR3 spans 12 residues. The V end lost 2 bases, the J end lost 7 bases, and 9 bases lay between the germline ends. The CDR3 sequence: CASSFPDGEAFF. DNA for the CDR3: TGCGCCAGCAGCTTTCCGGACGGTGAAGCTTTCTTT.

This clonotype was detected ten times or more. In DNA, the CDR3 is TGTGCCAGCAATCCGGGACTAGCGGGAGGGAGAAATGAGCAGTTCTTC. This sequence encodes CASNPGLAGGRNEQFF. The gene calls are TRBV12-3 or TRBV12-4 and TRBJ2-1; 16 bases fit TRBD2. Unmatched junction bases numbered 7, after V lost 7 bases and J lost 7 bases. The CDR3 runs 16 residues.

This clonotype was counted at least ten times. The genes are TRBV20-1 and TRBJ2-7, with D perhaps matching TRBD1 (7 bases). CDR1 is DFQATT, CDR2 SNEGSKA, per germline (reference sequence). The CDR3 has 12 amino acids. The V end was cut by 6 bases, the J end by 3 bases, with 12 bases between. CDR3 in DNA: TGCAGTGCCCGGGGGACAGTCTACGAGCAGTACTTC. Residues: CSARGTVYEQYF.

This clonotype has only a few counts. The chain joins TRBV7-2 to TRBJ2-7; TRBD2 matches at 10 bases. With V trimmed by 6 bases and J by 6 bases, 11 bases remained unmatched. The CDR3 runs to 15 residues. Germline-derived CDR1 and CDR2 are SGHTA and FQGNSA. The CDR3 coding sequence is TGTGCCAGCAGTGGGAGAGCGGGAGGGCCGTCCGAGCAGTACTTC. The encoded protein is CASSGRAGGPSEQYF.

This clonotype was recorded many times. The V gene is TRBV11-2, the J gene TRBJ2-7, with D unclear. Trimming shortened V by 0 bases and J by 2 bases, and 5 bases separated the two germline ends. CDR1 and CDR2 from the germline V gene are SGHAT and FQNNGV. The CDR3 extends over 13 amino acids. The CDR3: CASSLDRPYEQYF. CDR3 nucleotide sequence: TGTGCCAGCAGCTTAGATAGGCCCTACGAGCAGTACTTC.

CDR3 nucleotides: TGTGCCAGCTCACCCGTAAGAGGGGACACTGAAGCTTTCTTT. Translated: CASSPVRGDTEAFF. This chain uses TRBV18 with TRBJ1-1; tentative D call: TRBD1 (5 bases). The CDR3 is 14 residues long. Trimming took 3 bases from V and 3 from J, leaving 11 bases between them. CDR1 KGHSH and CDR2 LQKENI come from the germline V gene.

This clonotype showed up many times. The CDR3 region is CASSETGGNSPLHF. In DNA, the CDR3 is TGTGCCAGCAGCGAGACAGGGGGTAATTCACCCCTCCACTTT. The rearrangement joins TRBV7-2 to TRBJ1-6; the match to TRBD1 covers 9 bases. V was pared by 5 bases and J by 6 bases, with 2 bases of the junction left unmatched. The germline gives CDR1 SGHTA, CDR2 FQGNSA. CDR3 length: 14 amino acids.

This clonotype has ten or more counts. This chain joins TRBV10-3 and TRBJ1-2; TRBD1 might be the D (5 bases). V was shortened by 8 bases and J by 7 bases, with 26 bases between the two germline ends. CDR1 and CDR2 (germline): ENHRY, SYGVKD. The CDR3 is 16 residues long. DNA of the CDR3: TGTGCCATCGGAGCGTTACAGGATAGAGGTTGGACTGGCTACACCTTC. Protein product: CAIGALQDRGWTGYTF.

With respect to this clonotype: The germline gene is not matched at one end of the junction; a read error may be the cause. The chain recombines TRBV7-2 with TRBJ2-3; TRBD2 aligns across 9 bases. Germline values: CDR1 SGHTA, CDR2 FQGNSA. The CDR3 consists of 16 residues. The CDR3 reads CVSSLIGGGALDTQYF. The CDR3 DNA sequence: TGTGTCAGCAGCTTAATCGGCGGGGGGGCATTAGATACGCAGTATTTT.